The clone carrying this T cell receptor beta chain has ten or more counts. MiXCR was run by TCRdb on the PCR reads, yielding one entry per CDR3 protein. Of 20,000 or so distinct CDR3 sequences listed, over 40% were seen once; the top ten hold about 19%. The CDR3 sequence is 16 residues long. V shed 4 bases and J 3 bases; nucleotides not matched to a gene: 5. Per the germline V gene, CDR1 is MNHNS and CDR2 is SASEGT. This specimen comes from a study of tumor-infiltrating lymphocytes in oesophageal squamous cell carcinoma. Sequencing was performed on normal esophageal tissue next to the tumor. This clonotype was sampled from a female donor with esophageal squamous cell carcinoma. The J gene is TRBJ1-6, the V gene TRBV6-1; 8 bases are shared with TRBD1. The CDR3 here is CASSGQGRYYNSPLHF. The DNA of the CDR3 is TGTGCCAGCAGTGGACAGGGGCGATACTATAATTCACCCCTCCACTTT.